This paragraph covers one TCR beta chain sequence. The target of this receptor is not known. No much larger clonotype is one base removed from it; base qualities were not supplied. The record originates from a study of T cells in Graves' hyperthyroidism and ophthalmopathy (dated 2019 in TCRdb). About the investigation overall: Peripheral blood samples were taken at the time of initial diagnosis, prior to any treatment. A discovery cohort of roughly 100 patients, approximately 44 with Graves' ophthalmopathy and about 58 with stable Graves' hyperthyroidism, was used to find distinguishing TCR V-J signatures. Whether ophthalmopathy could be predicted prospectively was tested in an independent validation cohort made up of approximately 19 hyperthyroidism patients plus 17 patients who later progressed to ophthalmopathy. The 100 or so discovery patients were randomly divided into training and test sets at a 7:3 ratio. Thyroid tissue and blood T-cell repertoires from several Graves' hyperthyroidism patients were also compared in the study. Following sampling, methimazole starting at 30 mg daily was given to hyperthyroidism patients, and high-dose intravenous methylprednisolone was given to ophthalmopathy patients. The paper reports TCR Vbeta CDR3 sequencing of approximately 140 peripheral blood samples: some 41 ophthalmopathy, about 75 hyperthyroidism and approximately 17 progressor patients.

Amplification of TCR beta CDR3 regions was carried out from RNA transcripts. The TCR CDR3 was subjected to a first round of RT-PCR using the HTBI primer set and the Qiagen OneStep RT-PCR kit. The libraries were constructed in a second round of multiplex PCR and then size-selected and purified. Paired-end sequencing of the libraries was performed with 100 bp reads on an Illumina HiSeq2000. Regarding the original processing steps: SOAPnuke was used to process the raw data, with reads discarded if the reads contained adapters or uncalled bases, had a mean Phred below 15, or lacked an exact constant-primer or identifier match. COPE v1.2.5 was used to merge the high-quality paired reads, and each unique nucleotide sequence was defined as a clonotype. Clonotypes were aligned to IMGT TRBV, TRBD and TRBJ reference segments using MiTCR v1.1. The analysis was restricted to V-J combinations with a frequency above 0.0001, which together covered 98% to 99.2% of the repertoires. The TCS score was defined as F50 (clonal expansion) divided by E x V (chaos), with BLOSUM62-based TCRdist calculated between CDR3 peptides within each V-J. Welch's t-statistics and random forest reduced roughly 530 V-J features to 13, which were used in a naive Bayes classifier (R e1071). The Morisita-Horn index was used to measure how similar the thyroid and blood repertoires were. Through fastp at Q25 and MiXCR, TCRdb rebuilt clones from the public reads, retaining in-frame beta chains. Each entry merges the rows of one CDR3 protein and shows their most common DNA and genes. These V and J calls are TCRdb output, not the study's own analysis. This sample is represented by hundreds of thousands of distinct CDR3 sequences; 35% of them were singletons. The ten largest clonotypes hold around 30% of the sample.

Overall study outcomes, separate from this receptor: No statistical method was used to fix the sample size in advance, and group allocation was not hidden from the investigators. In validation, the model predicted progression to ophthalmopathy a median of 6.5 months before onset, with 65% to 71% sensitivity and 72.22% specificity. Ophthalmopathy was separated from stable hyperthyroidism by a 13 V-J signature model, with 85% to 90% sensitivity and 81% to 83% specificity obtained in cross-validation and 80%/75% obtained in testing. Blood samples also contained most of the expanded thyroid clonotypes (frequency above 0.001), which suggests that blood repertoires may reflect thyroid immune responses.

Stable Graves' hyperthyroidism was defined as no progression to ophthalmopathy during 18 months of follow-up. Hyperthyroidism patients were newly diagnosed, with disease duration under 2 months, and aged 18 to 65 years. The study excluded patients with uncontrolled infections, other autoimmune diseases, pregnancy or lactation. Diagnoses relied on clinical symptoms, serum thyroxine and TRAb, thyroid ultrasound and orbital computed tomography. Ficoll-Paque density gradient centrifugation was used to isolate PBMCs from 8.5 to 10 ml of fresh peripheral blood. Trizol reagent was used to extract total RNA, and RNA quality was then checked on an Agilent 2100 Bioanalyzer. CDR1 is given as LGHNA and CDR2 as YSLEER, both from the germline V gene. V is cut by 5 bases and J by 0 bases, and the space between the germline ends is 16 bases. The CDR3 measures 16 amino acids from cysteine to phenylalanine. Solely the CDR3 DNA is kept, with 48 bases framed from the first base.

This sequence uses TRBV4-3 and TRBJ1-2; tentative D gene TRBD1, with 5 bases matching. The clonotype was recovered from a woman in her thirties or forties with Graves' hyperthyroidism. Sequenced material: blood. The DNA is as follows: TGCGCCAGCAGCTTTGCAAGGGGACGGACTAACTATGGCTACACCTTC. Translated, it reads CASSFARGRTNYGYTF.